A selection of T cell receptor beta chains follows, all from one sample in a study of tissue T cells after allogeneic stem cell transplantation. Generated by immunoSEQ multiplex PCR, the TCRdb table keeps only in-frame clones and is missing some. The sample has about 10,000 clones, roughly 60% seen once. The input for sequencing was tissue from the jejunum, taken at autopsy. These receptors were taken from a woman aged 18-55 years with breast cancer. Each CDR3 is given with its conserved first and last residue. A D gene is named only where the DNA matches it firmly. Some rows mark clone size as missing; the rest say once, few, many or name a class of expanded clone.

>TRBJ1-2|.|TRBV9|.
TGTGCCAGCAGCGTAGCGGGGCAGCCGTATGGCTACACCTTC
CASSVAGQPYGYTF
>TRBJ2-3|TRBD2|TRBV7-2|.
TGTGCCAGCAGCACGGGACTAGCGGAGAGCACAGATACGCAGTATTTT
CASSTGLAESTDTQYF
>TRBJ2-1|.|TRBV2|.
TGTGCCAGCAGCAAGGGCCGAGCTAGCTTTCAAGCCAATGAGCAGTTCTTC
CASSKGRASFQANEQFF
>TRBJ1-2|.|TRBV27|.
TGTGCCAGCAGTTACCCCACCGGGGGAGGCGATGGCTACACCTTC
CASSYPTGGGDGYTF
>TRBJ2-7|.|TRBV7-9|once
TGTGCCAGCAGCTTAGTCCGAGGGGTCGACGAGCAGTACTTC
CASSLVRGVDEQYF
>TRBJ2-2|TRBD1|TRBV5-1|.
TGCGCCTCCAGGGGGCTATCGAACACCGGGGAGCTGTTTTTT
CASRGLSNTGELFF
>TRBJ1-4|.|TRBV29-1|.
TGCAGCGTTGAGGCTGCAACTAATGAAAAACTGTTTTTT
CSVEAATNEKLFF
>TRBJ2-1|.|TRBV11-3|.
TGTGCCAGCAGCTTAGACAGGGTCTCCTACAATGAGCAGTTCTTC
CASSLDRVSYNEQFF
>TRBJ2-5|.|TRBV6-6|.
TGTGCCAGCACCTCCGTGGGTAGCAGAAAGACCCAGTACTTC
CASTSVGSRKTQYF
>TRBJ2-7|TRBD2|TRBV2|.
TGTGCCAGCAATCGTGGCGGGAGATCCTACGAGCAGTACTTC
CASNRGGRSYEQYF
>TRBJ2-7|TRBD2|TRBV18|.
TGTGCCAGCTCACGGGAGGGAGGATCTAACGAGCAGTACTTC
CASSREGGSNEQYF
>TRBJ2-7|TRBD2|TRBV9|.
TGTGCCAGCAGCGTAGCGCCTAGCGGGGAGTACGAGCAGTACTTC
CASSVAPSGEYEQYF
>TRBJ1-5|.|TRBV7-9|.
TGTGCCAGCAGTTCTACAGGGCTGGTCAATCAGCCCCAGCATTTT
CASSSTGLVNQPQHF
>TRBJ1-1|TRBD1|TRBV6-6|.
TGTGCCAGCAGGCCAGGGGGTACTGAAGCTTTCTTT
CASRPGGTEAFF
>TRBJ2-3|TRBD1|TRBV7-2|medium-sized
TGTGCCAGCAGCTTAGACAGGGGGACAGATACGCAGTATTTT
CASSLDRGTDTQYF
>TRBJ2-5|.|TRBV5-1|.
TGCGCCAGCATCGATTACCAAGAGACCCAGTACTTC
CASIDYQETQYF
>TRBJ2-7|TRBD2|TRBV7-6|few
TGTGCCAGCAGCCCTTACGCTAGCGGACCCTACGAGCAGTACTTC
CASSPYASGPYEQYF
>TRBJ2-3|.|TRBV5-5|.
TGTGCCAGCAGCAAAAACCGGGACACCATTCCCACAGATACGCAGTATTTT
CASSKNRDTIPTDTQYF
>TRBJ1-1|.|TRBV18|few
TGTGCCAGCTCATCCTCCCTCATGAACACTGAAGCTTTCTTT
CASSSSLMNTEAFF
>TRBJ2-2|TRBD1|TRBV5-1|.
TGCGCCAGCAGCACCGGGACAGGGGGTCGGGACGGGGAGCTGTTTTTT
CASSTGTGGRDGELFF
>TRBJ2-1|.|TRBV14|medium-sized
TGTGCCAGCAGCCAGGCCCTATATAATGAGCAGTTCTTC
CASSQALYNEQFF
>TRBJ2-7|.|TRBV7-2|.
TGTGCCAGCAGCTTAGACAGGGCGCTTAGCTCCTACGAGCAGTACTTC
CASSLDRALSSYEQYF
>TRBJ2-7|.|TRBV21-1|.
TGTGCCAGCAGCAATCGAGGCATCGGGCTGGGTGTTAGCTCCTACGAGCAGTACTTC
CASSNRGIGLGVSSYEQYF
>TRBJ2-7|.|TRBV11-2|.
TGTGCCAGCAGCTTATATCGGGGCTCTTCACCCTACGAGCAGTACTTC
CASSLYRGSSPYEQYF
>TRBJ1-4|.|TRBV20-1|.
TGCAGTGCCCAGATTGGTGAAAAACTGTTTTTT
CSAQIGEKLFF
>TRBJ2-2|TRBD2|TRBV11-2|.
TGTGCCAGCAGCTTAGGACTAGCCTCCACCGGGGAGCTGTTTTTT
CASSLGLASTGELFF
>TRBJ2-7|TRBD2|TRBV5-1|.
TGCGCCAGCAGCGCTAGCGGGAATACCTACGAGCAGTACTTC
CASSASGNTYEQYF
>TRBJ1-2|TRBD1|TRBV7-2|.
TGTGCCAGCAGCTCGACCGCAGGGGGCGATACCTATGGCTACACCTTC
CASSSTAGGDTYGYTF
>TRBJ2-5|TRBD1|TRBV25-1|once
TGTGCCAGCAGTGACTGGGACAGGGGCCAAGAGACCCAGTACTTC
CASSDWDRGQETQYF
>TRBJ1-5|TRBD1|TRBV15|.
TGTGCCACCAGCACCGGGACAGGGGGTGGGTATAATCAGCCCCAGCATTTT
CATSTGTGGGYNQPQHF
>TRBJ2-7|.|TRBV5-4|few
TGTGCCAGCAGCTTGGGGCAATCCTACGAGCAGTACTTC
CASSLGQSYEQYF
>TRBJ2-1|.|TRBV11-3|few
TGTGCCATCTTACGGGACACCGGGGGCAATGAGCAGTTCTTC
CAILRDTGGNEQFF
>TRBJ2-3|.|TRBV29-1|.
TGCAGCGTTGAGAGGGACGGGGTGACAGATACGCAGTATTTT
CSVERDGVTDTQYF